The next 27 T cell receptor beta chains were all read from a single sample in a study of radiotherapy plus CTLA-4 blockade in lung cancer. The assay was immunoSEQ multiplex PCR, and TCRdb's table has in-frame clones only and misses some. The table has 65,000 to 90,000 clones, around 87% seen once. The sample in question was peripheral blood, obtained from a patient treated with radiotherapy plus ipilimumab. These receptors were taken from a human donor with non-small cell lung cancer who had stable disease on radiotherapy plus ipilimumab.

This chain connects TRBV27 to TRBJ2-5; no firm D call. CDR1 is MNHEY and CDR2 is SMNVEV in the germline V gene (reference sequence). This CDR3 comprises 12 residues. Between the trimmed V and J ends, which lost 4 bases and 3 bases, there was a span of 6 bases. CDR3 sequence: CASSSTKETQYF. In DNA, the CDR3 is TGTGCCAGCAGTTCTACCAAAGAGACCCAGTACTTC.

This sequence joins TRBV2 and TRBJ2-1; D remains unclear. Between the trimmed V and J ends, which lost 6 bases and 4 bases, there was a span of 13 bases. CDR3 size: 14 residues. The germline V gene has CDR1 SNHLY and CDR2 FYNNEI. CDR3 sequence (DNA): TGTGCCAGCAGCCCCAGGCCCAGGTACAATGAGCAGTTCTTC. Translated: CASSPRPRYNEQFF.

The chain joins TRBV27 to TRBJ1-2; 8 bases align to TRBD1. This CDR3 spans 13 amino acids. The germline V gene encodes CDR1 MNHEY and CDR2 SMNVEV (reference sequence). J lost 7 bases, V lost 5 bases, and 6 bases had no gene match. The CDR3 DNA sequence: TGTGCCAGCAGTCCAGGGGGCGCTTTTGGCTACACCTTC. Its translation: CASSPGGAFGYTF.

On this clone itself: The same CDR3 is also encoded by other DNA sequences in this sample. J is TRBJ2-7 and V is TRBV29-1; unclear D gene. The CDR3 contains 11 residues. The germline CDR1 and CDR2 sequences are SQVTM and ANQGSEA. V shed 4 bases and J shed 1 base, with 5 bases lying between them. The CDR3 sequence: CSVGSSYEQYF. As DNA, the CDR3 is TGCAGCGTTGGTAGTTCCTACGAGCAGTACTTC.

This clone occurred once. This chain joins TRBV6-5 and TRBJ1-1; D is unresolved. The CDR3 spans 13 residues. Trimming shortened V by 2 bases and J by 2 bases, and 6 bases separated the two germline ends. Germline assignment: CDR1 MNHEY and CDR2 SVGAGI. The CDR3 loop reads CASSYGGNTEAFF. The DNA for the CDR3 is TGTGCCAGCAGTTACGGTGGCAACACTGAAGCTTTCTTT.

This clone was counted between two and nine times. This chain joins TRBV18 and TRBJ1-4, with 8 bases matching TRBD1. The junction had 8 bases not matched to a gene; V was cut back by 5 bases and J by 6 bases. CDR1 and CDR2 from the germline V gene are KGHSH and LQKENI. The length of the CDR3 is 15 residues. The CDR3 region has the DNA TGTGCCAGCTCATCAGGACAGGGTCGGCATGAAAAACTGTTTTTT. This encodes CASSSGQGRHEKLFF.

The chain joins TRBV30 to TRBJ2-7, with TRBD2 matching 11 bases. Trimming took 3 bases from V and 0 from J; bases not matched to a gene: 4. Germline lookup yields CDR1 GTSNPN and CDR2 SVGIG (reference sequence). The CDR3 sequence is 15 residues long. This CDR3 reads CAWSGGLADSYEQYF. CDR3 DNA sequence: TGTGCCTGGAGCGGGGGACTAGCGGACTCCTACGAGCAGTACTTC.

The gene calls are TRBV5-1 and TRBJ2-3; possibly TRBD2 for D (5 bases). V gave up 0 bases and J gave up 2 bases, with 10 bases separating them. This CDR3 has 15 amino acids. Germline CDR1 and CDR2: SGHRS and YFSETQ. CDR3 residues: CASSLVGVYTDTQYF. The CDR3 DNA reads as TGCGCCAGCAGCTTGGTGGGAGTCTACACAGATACGCAGTATTTT.

This chain joins TRBV11-2 and TRBJ2-7, with 12 bases that match TRBD2. V shed 0 bases and J 7 bases; nucleotides not matched to a gene: 16. Germline V gives CDR1 SGHAT, CDR2 FQNNGV. This CDR3 contains 19 residues. As DNA, the CDR3 is TGTGCCAGCAGCTTAGATCGGCGCATGCCTAGCGGGAGGGCCGGAGAGCAGTACTTC. Translated, it gives CASSLDRRMPSGRAGEQYF.

This clone was recorded once. The chain employs TRBV7-6 and TRBJ1-6; TRBD1 might be the D (6 bases). Trimming took 8 bases from V and 4 from J, leaving 12 bases between them. Germline V gives CDR1 SGHVS, CDR2 FNYEAQ. The CDR3 runs to 14 residues. The CDR3 bases are TGTGCCAGCTCCCTAGGGGGGTATAATTCACCCCTCCACTTT. Its translation is CASSLGGYNSPLHF.

This sequence joins TRBV2 and TRBJ2-5; 9 bases line up with TRBD2. Germline lookup yields CDR1 SNHLY and CDR2 FYNNEI. V shed 2 bases and J 9 bases; nucleotides not matched to a gene: 7. This CDR3 spans 14 amino acids. CDR3 sequence reads: CASSELAGSQAQYF. CDR3 coding DNA: TGTGCCAGCAGTGAACTAGCGGGGAGCCAGGCCCAGTACTTC.

V is TRBV5-1 and J is TRBJ2-2; D is perhaps TRBD2 (6 bases). Trimming removed 0 bases from V and 1 base from J, with 7 bases in between. The CDR3 length is 15 residues. Germline loops: CDR1 SGHRS, CDR2 YFSETQ. In nucleotides, the CDR3 is TGCGCCAGCAGCTTGGTGCGGGGGAACACCGGGGAGCTGTTTTTT. This encodes CASSLVRGNTGELFF. Drawing the rest from reference TRBV5-1 and TRBJ2-2, the complete variable domain is KAGVTQTPRYLIKTRGQQVTLSCSPISGHRSVSWYQQTPGQGLQFLFEYFSETQRNKGNFPGRFSGRQFSNSRSEMNVSTLELGDSALYLCASSLVRGNTGELFFGEGSRLTVL.

This chain connects TRBV6-5 to TRBJ2-3; 9 nucleotides align to TRBD2. The germline V gene encodes CDR1 MNHEY and CDR2 SVGAGI. This CDR3 spans 16 amino acids. Trimming cost V 0 bases and J 9 bases; bases outside gene matches: 10. The CDR3 coding sequence is TGTGCCAGCAGTTACTCTGGCGGGAGGGCAGAACCCACGCAGTATTTT. Protein sequence: CASSYSGGRAEPTQYF.

This rearrangement joins TRBV19 to TRBJ1-6; tentatively, D is TRBD1 (5 bases). The germline gives CDR1 LNHDA, CDR2 SQIVND (reference sequence). The CDR3 runs to 15 residues. V lost 4 bases and J 8 bases, leaving 15 bases between the germline ends. CDR3 coding DNA: TGTGCCAGTAGTACCTCGCAGCAGGGCGATTCACCCCTCCACTTT. It encodes CASSTSQQGDSPLHF.

This sequence joins TRBV27 and TRBJ1-5; no clear D gene. This CDR3 is 15 amino acids long. CDR1 is MNHEY, CDR2 SMNVEV, per germline (reference sequence). The V and J ends lost 3 bases and 2 bases respectively, with 11 bases between them. In DNA, the CDR3 is TGTGCCAGCAGTTTTGGGTCTGTGGGCAATCAGCCCCAGCATTTT. It is translated as CASSFGSVGNQPQHF.

The chain joins TRBV10-3 to TRBJ1-5; no clear D gene. The CDR3 is 14 residues long. Germline V gene sequence: CDR1 ENHRY, CDR2 SYGVKD. V lost 5 bases, J lost 2 bases, and 10 bases lay in between. The CDR3 sequence is CAISPSGGNQPQHF. In DNA, the CDR3 is TGTGCCATCAGTCCCTCCGGGGGCAATCAGCCCCAGCATTTT.

Remarks on this clone: One end of the junction does not line up with germline, which may come from a read error. J is TRBJ1-1 and V is TRBV5-1; D might be TRBD1 (6 bases). There are 14 residues in the CDR3. Germline V CDR1 and CDR2: SGHRS, YFSETQ. Here the CDR3 reads CASSFTGQSTEAFF. The CDR3, as DNA: TGCGCTAGCAGCTTCACAGGGCAGAGCACTGAAGCTTTCTTT.

This chain uses TRBV6-5 with TRBJ2-1, with 15 bases fitting TRBD2. V was pared by 7 bases and J by 6 bases, with 4 bases of the junction left unmatched. This CDR3 is 15 amino acids long. Germline CDR1 reads MNHEY; CDR2 reads SVGAGI. The CDR3 spells CASTGTSGRFNEQFF. The CDR3 region has the DNA TGTGCCAGCACAGGGACTAGCGGGAGGTTCAATGAGCAGTTCTTC.

The V and J genes are TRBV18 and TRBJ2-5, with D possibly matching TRBD2 (7 bases). The V gene lost 11 bases and the J gene lost 4 bases, with 20 bases spanning the gap. Germline V lookup: CDR1 KGHSH, CDR2 LQKENI. The CDR3 extends over 14 amino acids. CDR3 sequence reads: CAPLMKGGLETQYF. CDR3 sequence (DNA): TGTGCCCCCCTCATGAAGGGGGGGCTAGAGACCCAGTACTTC.

V and J are TRBV5-1 and TRBJ2-7; D is unclear. Per the germline V gene, CDR1 is SGHRS and CDR2 is YFSETQ. Trimming pared 5 bases from V and 2 bases from J, leaving 11 bases between. The CDR3 sequence is 13 residues long. This chain's CDR3 is CASRPRITYEQYF. The CDR3 DNA reads TGCGCCAGCAGACCTAGGATAACCTACGAGCAGTACTTC.

The CDR3 region has the DNA TGTGCCAGCAGTTATACAGGACCATCTGGGGGCTACACCTTC. Translation gives CASSYTGPSGGYTF. J is TRBJ1-2 and V is TRBV6-6, with D perhaps TRBD1 (5 bases). V gave up 3 bases and J gave up 8 bases, with 16 bases separating them. The CDR3 spans 14 residues. The germline V gene encodes CDR1 MNHNY and CDR2 SVGAGI (reference sequence).

The chain links TRBV5-1 to TRBJ1-2; 9 bases fit TRBD1. Per germline, CDR1 SGHRS and CDR2 YFSETQ. The CDR3 is made up of 17 amino acids. With 4 bases clipped from V and 4 bases from J, the junction kept 14 bases outside the gene matches. CDR3 sequence reads: CASSPGAGTGKSYGYTF. In DNA form, the CDR3 reads TGCGCCAGCAGCCCGGGAGCAGGGACAGGGAAAAGCTATGGCTACACCTTC. Looking up the rest from reference TRBV5-1 and TRBJ1-2 gives the full variable domain: KAGVTQTPRYLIKTRGQQVTLSCSPISGHRSVSWYQQTPGQGLQFLFEYFSETQRNKGNFPGRFSGRQFSNSRSEMNVSTLELGDSALYLCASSPGAGTGKSYGYTFGSGTRLTVV.

The chain combines TRBV7-3 with TRBJ1-1, with a tentative D call TRBD1 (5 bases). The germline CDR1 and CDR2 sequences are SGHTA and FQGTGA. There are 14 residues in the CDR3. Trimming pared 5 bases from V and 3 bases from J, leaving 13 bases between. This chain's CDR3 is CASSPRGEHTEAFF. DNA for the CDR3: TGTGCCAGCAGCCCCAGAGGGGAGCACACTGAAGCTTTCTTT.

The gene calls are TRBV5-1 and TRBJ1-1, with D maybe TRBD1 (6 bases). This CDR3 is 17 amino acids long. The germline V and J ends were trimmed by 2 bases and 1 base, with 18 bases remaining between them. Germline V gives CDR1 SGHRS, CDR2 YFSETQ. The CDR3 bases are TGCGCCAGCAGCTTTGTCCCCTTCGACAGGCCGAACACTGAAGCTTTCTTT. Its translation is CASSFVPFDRPNTEAFF.

V usage is TRBV19 and J usage is TRBJ2-2, with a weak D call TRBD1 (6 bases). The germline CDR1 and CDR2 sequences are LNHDA and SQIVND (reference sequence). Trimming pared 3 bases from V and 6 bases from J, leaving 29 bases between. There are 20 residues in the CDR3. The DNA of the CDR3 is TGTGCCAGTAGTATCCTGATCCCCCGGGACATCACCCAACACGCCGGGGAGCTGTTTTTT. Translation: CASSILIPRDITQHAGELFF.

The chain joins TRBV29-1 to TRBJ1-1; possible D gene TRBD1, 5 bases. The V and J ends lost 6 bases and 5 bases respectively, with 13 bases between them. Germline-derived CDR1 and CDR2 are SQVTM and ANQGSEA. CDR3 length: 12 residues. In DNA, the CDR3 is TGCAGCGTGGGCCGGGAGGGGACTGAAGCTTTCTTT. Translating gives CSVGREGTEAFF.

The V call is TRBV4-2, the J call TRBJ2-3; D tentatively reads TRBD1 or TRBD2 (5 bases each). The CDR3 extends over 17 amino acids. CDR1 LGHNA and CDR2 YNFKEQ come from the germline V gene. V was trimmed by 0 bases and J by 0 bases, leaving 13 bases between them. The DNA for the CDR3 is TGTGCCAGCAGCCAAGATATCAGTGGGGGTAGCACAGATACGCAGTATTTT. It translates to CASSQDISGGSTDTQYF.